A single sample is the source of the 10 T cell receptor beta chains below, sequenced in a study of blood T cell repertoires in COVID-19. The assay was immunoSEQ multiplex PCR, and TCRdb's table has in-frame clones only and misses some. The sample contains roughly 150,000 clones, roughly 88% of which appear only once. Material: PBMCs or T cells enriched from blood (not recorded which). All receptors come from a man aged 65-85 years who had been exposed to COVID-19.

The CDR3 loop reads CASRRLAAPSEQYF. DNA of the CDR3: TGTGCCAGCAGGAGACTAGCGGCCCCTTCCGAGCAGTACTTC. V gene TRBV7-2 combines with J gene TRBJ2-7; TRBD2 matches 9 bases. V lost 6 bases to trimming and J lost 6 bases; unmatched junction nucleotides: 9. This CDR3 is 14 amino acids long. Germline lookup yields CDR1 SGHTA and CDR2 FQGNSA.

The rearrangement links TRBV4-3 to TRBJ2-6, with 8 nucleotides matching TRBD1. J lost 2 bases, V lost 11 bases, and 14 bases had no gene match. The CDR3 loop spans 17 amino acids. Germline V gene sequence: CDR1 LGHNA, CDR2 YSLEER. The CDR3 DNA reads as TGCGCCCAACCACAGGGGGTGGTTCACCCTGGGGCCAACGTCCTGACTTTC. It is translated as CAQPQGVVHPGANVLTF.

The chain has TRBV9 and TRBJ2-2, with D possibly being TRBD1 (7 bases). The CDR3 is 16 amino acids. The germline V gene encodes CDR1 SGDLS and CDR2 YYNGEE. With 3 bases removed from V and 3 bases from J, the gap between germline ends came to 15 bases. For the CDR3, the DNA is TGTGCCAGCAGCGCGGCAGGGGGGCCGGACACCGGGGAGCTGTTTTTT. Amino acids: CASSAAGGPDTGELFF.

The chain is built from TRBV5-6 and TRBJ1-6, with 7 bases that match TRBD1. The V gene end was trimmed by 4 bases and the J gene end by 6 bases; junction bases not matched to a gene: 4. The CDR3 contains 14 residues. Germline assignment: CDR1 SGHDT and CDR2 YYEEEE. The CDR3 nucleotides are TGTGCCAGCAGCCCGGACAGGACTAATTCACCCCTCCACTTT. Translated: CASSPDRTNSPLHF.

The chain uses TRBV9 and TRBJ1-1; the D is unclear. The CDR3 is 12 amino acids. The germline V gene encodes CDR1 SGDLS and CDR2 YYNGEE. V lost 3 bases and J 1 base, leaving 4 bases between the germline ends. CDR3 nucleotide sequence: TGTGCCAGCAGCGCGGGGAACACTGAAGCTTTCTTT. It translates to CASSAGNTEAFF.

V usage is TRBV19 and J usage is TRBJ1-2; D might be TRBD1 (6 bases). Germline V CDR1 and CDR2: LNHDA, SQIVND (reference sequence). The ends were cut back, 5 bases at V and 8 bases at J, with 15 bases in the middle. CDR3 size: 13 residues. The chain's CDR3 is CASSLRRGEGYTF. Here the CDR3 DNA reads TGTGCCAGTAGTCTCCGCAGGGGAGAAGGCTACACCTTC.

This clone was observed once. V usage is TRBV27 and J usage is TRBJ1-1; 8 nucleotides line up with TRBD1. Germline CDR1 is MNHEY and CDR2 is SMNVEV (reference sequence). V lost 7 bases to trimming and J lost 0 bases; unmatched junction nucleotides: 4. The CDR3 is 14 residues long. In DNA, the CDR3 is TGTGCCAGCACCGCGGGACAGGTGAACACTGAAGCTTTCTTT. Translating it yields CASTAGQVNTEAFF.

This CDR3 is CASSLSAPGLAVLSSYEQYF. CDR3 nucleotides: TGCGCCAGCAGCCTCTCCGCCCCGGGACTAGCGGTCCTCAGCTCCTACGAGCAGTACTTC. The chain joins TRBV4-1 to TRBJ2-7; 11 nucleotides line up with TRBD2. Germline V gene lookup returns CDR1 MGHRA and CDR2 YSYEKL. There are 20 residues in the CDR3. The ends lost 4 bases at V and 0 bases at J; junction bases unmatched: 17.

The V call is TRBV29-1, the J call TRBJ2-5, with TRBD1 as a possible D gene (6 bases). V was cut by 1 base and J by 1 base, with 10 bases left in between. CDR3 length: 14 residues. Germline values: CDR1 SQVTM, CDR2 ANQGSEA. The chain's CDR3 is CSVEALTGQETQYF. The CDR3 coding sequence is TGCAGCGTTGAAGCCTTGACAGGCCAAGAGACCCAGTACTTC.

The chain links TRBV30 to TRBJ2-3; TRBD1 matches 8 bases. The V segment lost 4 bases and the J segment 2 bases; nucleotides outside the gene matches: 5. The CDR3 has 14 amino acids. Germline lookup yields CDR1 GTSNPN and CDR2 SVGIG (reference sequence). In nucleotides, the CDR3 is TGTGCCTGGATCGACAGGGGCTTCACAGATACGCAGTATTTT. Amino acids: CAWIDRGFTDTQYF. Supplemented by reference TRBV30 and TRBJ2-3, the full variable domain reads SQTIHQWPATLVQPVGSPLSLECTVEGTSNPNLYWYRQAAGRGLQLLFYSVGIGQISSEVPQNLSASRPQDRQFILSSKKLLLSDSGFYLCAWIDRGFTDTQYFGPGTRLTVL.